This TCR beta chain was recorded in a study of blood T cell repertoires in COVID-19. Background on the study: Material from acute and convalescent COVID-19 was sourced from the United States, Italy and Spain. Nucleic acid was either cDNA or gDNA, and it came from T cells, B-cell-depleted T cells, or PBMCs.

V shed 1 base and J shed 1 base, with 7 bases lying between them. CDR1 and CDR2 from the germline V gene are SEHNR and FQNEAQ (reference sequence). The CDR3 has 14 residues. Per the original methods: How many nucleated cells were present was estimated from reference gene primer amplification. Measured with immunoSEQ multiplex PCR; TCRdb has only the in-frame clones, and not every one. Clonal size and the V and J genes are those of that table, whereas D and trimming came from the DNA. Altogether approximately 180,000 clones are present, nearly 90% being singletons, with the ten largest covering 20% to 25%.

The clonotype was recovered from a man in his fifties or sixties with active or convalescent COVID-19. The rearrangement links TRBV7-9 to TRBJ1-1; D may be TRBD1 (5 bases). Sequencing was performed on peripheral blood. CDR3 amino acids: CASSLGTQNTEAFF. The CDR3 DNA reads TGTGCCAGCAGCTTAGGGACACAGAACACTGAAGCTTTCTTT.